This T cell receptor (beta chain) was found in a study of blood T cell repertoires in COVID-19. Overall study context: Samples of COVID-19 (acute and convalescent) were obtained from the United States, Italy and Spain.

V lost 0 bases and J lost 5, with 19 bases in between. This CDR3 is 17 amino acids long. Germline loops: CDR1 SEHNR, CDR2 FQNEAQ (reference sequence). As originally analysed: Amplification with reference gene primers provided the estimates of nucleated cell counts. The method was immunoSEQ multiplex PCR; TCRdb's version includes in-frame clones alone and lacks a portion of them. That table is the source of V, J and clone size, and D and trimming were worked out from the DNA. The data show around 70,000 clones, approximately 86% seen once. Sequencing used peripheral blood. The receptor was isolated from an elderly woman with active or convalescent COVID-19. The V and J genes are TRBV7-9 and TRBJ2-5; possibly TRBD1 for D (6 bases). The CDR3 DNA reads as TGTGCCAGCAGCTTAGCGCCGGACAGTAGGGTGGGTGAGACCCAGTACTTC. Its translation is CASSLAPDSRVGETQYF.